This T cell receptor (beta chain) is drawn from a study of shared clonotypes between healthy human individuals. Here immunoSEQ multiplex PCR was the method, and the copy in TCRdb shows in-frame clones only, minus some. Here the sample spans roughly 2.2 million clones, over 90% being singletons. Material for sequencing was naive CD4+ T cells from PBMCs. The sample's subset: CD45RA+ positively selected. The TCR sequence derives from a man aged 18 to 35 in good health. Some clones in this sample may be carry-over from other donors' samples.

The CDR3 bases are TGTGCCAGCAGTGATCCGGGACAGGGGCACTTTCGGGATGAGCAGTTCTTC. This encodes CASSDPGQGHFRDEQFF. The chain carries TRBV25-1 and TRBJ2-1; 10 positions agree with TRBD1. The V gene end was trimmed by 3 bases and the J gene end by 8 bases; junction bases not matched to a gene: 13. Germline-derived CDR1 and CDR2 are MGHDK and SYGVNS. The CDR3 runs to 17 residues.